Listed below are T cell receptor beta chains from one sample, sequenced in a study of early T cells in non-severe SARS-CoV-2 infection. TCRdb re-derived calls from the 5' RACE reads in MiXCR, one entry per CDR3 protein. The data show 100,000 to 150,000 distinct CDR3 sequences, just under 15% seen once. Sequenced: whole blood. The receptor set was obtained from an adult who was a healthcare worker with PCR-confirmed SARS-CoV-2 infection or an uninfected control (not recorded which). CDR3s include the opening cysteine and the closing phenylalanine or tryptophan. Fields, in order: clone size, J gene, D gene, V gene, CDR3 protein, CDR3 DNA. D genes are given only for firm matches. Clone sizes are given selectively: once, few, many, or a class where the clone is expanded.

few | TRBJ1-2 | - | TRBV3-1 | CASGETGAVYGYTF | TGTGCCAGCGGGGAGACCGGGGCCGTTTATGGCTACACCTTC
few | TRBJ2-5 | - | TRBV12-3/TRBV12-4 | CASSPRRGVQETQYF | TGTGCCAGCTCCCCCAGACGCGGGGTACAAGAGACCCAGTACTTC
few | TRBJ2-1 | - | TRBV7-6 | CASSLIVGDNEQFF | TGTGCCAGCAGCTTAATTGTGGGAGACAATGAGCAGTTCTTC
- | TRBJ2-7 | - | TRBV7-9 | CASSQNSGTAYEQYF | TGTGCCAGCAGCCAAAACTCCGGGACGGCGTACGAGCAGTACTTC
- | TRBJ2-7 | - | TRBV25-1 | CTSSPRGPEQYF | TGTACCAGCAGCCCCAGGGGTCCCGAGCAGTACTTC
- | TRBJ2-1 | TRBD1 | TRBV4-1 | CASSRTGGGKWEQFF | TGCGCCAGCAGCCGAACAGGGGGCGGGAAATGGGAGCAGTTCTTC
- | TRBJ2-1 | - | TRBV5-6 | CASSRRSGSFNEQFF | TGTGCCAGCAGTAGAAGGTCGGGGTCTTTCAATGAGCAGTTCTTC
many | TRBJ2-1 | - | TRBV5-6 | CASSLEYNEQFF | TGTGCCAGCAGCTTAGAATACAATGAGCAGTTCTTC
many | TRBJ2-7 | - | TRBV10-3 | CAISESQSSYEQYF | TGTGCCATCAGTGAGTCACAGTCGTCCTACGAGCAGTACTTC
many | TRBJ1-1 | - | TRBV20-1 | CSASGTLNTEAFF | TGCAGTGCTTCCGGGACATTGAACACTGAAGCTTTCTTT
- | TRBJ2-1 | - | TRBV20-1 | CSARLTGSSIYNEQFF | TGCAGTGCTAGACTGACAGGTTCTTCTATATACAATGAGCAGTTCTTC
- | TRBJ2-2 | - | TRBV5-1 | CASSELAGELFF | TGCGCCAGCAGCGAGTTGGCCGGGGAGCTGTTTTTT
many | TRBJ2-7 | - | TRBV11-2 | CASSSSAPSSYEQYF | TGTGCCAGCAGCTCGTCGGCTCCGAGCTCCTACGAGCAGTACTTC
- | TRBJ1-3 | TRBD1 | TRBV13 | CASSGLGQGQGNTIYF | TGTGCCAGCAGTGGCCTTGGACAGGGGCAAGGAAACACCATATATTTT
few | TRBJ2-5 | TRBD1 | TRBV7-6 | CASSLTGQEWGTQYF | TGTGCCAGCAGCTTAACCGGACAGGAATGGGGGACCCAGTACTTC
- | TRBJ1-6 | - | TRBV3-1 | CASSHGRPAPLHF | TGTGCCAGCAGCCACGGTAGGCCGGCCCCCCTCCACTTT
- | TRBJ2-4 | - | TRBV29-1 | CSVGAGDLKNIQYF | TGCAGCGTTGGTGCCGGGGACCTCAAAAACATTCAGTACTTC
few | TRBJ1-6 | - | TRBV20-1 | CSTQGGAGAPLHF | TGCAGTACCCAGGGAGGGGCAGGCGCACCCCTCCACTTT
- | TRBJ1-2 | - | TRBV24-1 | CATSDGSNYGYTF | TGTGCCACCAGTGATGGCAGCAACTATGGCTACACCTTC
few | TRBJ1-2 | - | TRBV11-2 | CASSLLGQPYGYTF | TGTGCCAGCAGCTTATTAGGACAGCCCTATGGCTACACCTTC
many | TRBJ2-5 | - | TRBV29-1 | CSAEREETQYF | TGCAGCGCCGAGCGGGAAGAGACCCAGTACTTC
few | TRBJ2-1 | TRBD1 | TRBV20-1 | CSARGVTGINEQFF | TGCAGTGCTAGAGGTGTGACAGGGATCAATGAGCAGTTCTTC
- | TRBJ1-1 | - | TRBV3-1 | CASSQVGVSTEAFF | TGTGCCAGCAGCCAAGTGGGGGTCAGCACTGAAGCTTTCTTT
- | TRBJ1-1 | - | TRBV5-4 | CASSLGGSPEAFF | TGTGCCAGCAGCTTAGGAGGATCACCTGAAGCTTTCTTT
- | TRBJ1-2 | TRBD1 | TRBV7-9 | CASSNRGDHGYTF | TGTGCCAGCAGCAACAGGGGGGACCATGGCTACACCTTC
few | TRBJ2-1 | TRBD2 | TRBV20-1 | CSASASGNEQFF | TGCAGTGCTTCCGCTAGCGGCAATGAGCAGTTCTTC